Presented here are 14 T cell receptor beta chains from one specimen sequenced in a study of identical twins. Via MiXCR, TCRdb re-called the 5' RACE reads, giving one row per CDR3 protein. Of around 680,000 distinct CDR3 sequences listed, under 9% are singletons. These sequences were also reported in another study, on yellow fever vaccine responses in identical twins.

Material for sequencing was PBMCs. Receptors were obtained from a woman in her late teens or twenties in good health.

This clonotype has a handful of counts. The chain employs TRBV15 and TRBJ2-7; 13 nucleotides agree with TRBD2. CDR3 length: 18 amino acids. Germline V gene data show CDR1 as LNHNV and CDR2 as YYDKDF (reference sequence). The junction had 12 bases not matched to a gene; V was cut back by 0 bases and J by 7 bases. CDR3 sequence (DNA): TGTGCCACCAGCAGAGATCTCTACGGGACTAGCGGGGCGTATGAGCAGTACTTC. Its protein is CATSRDLYGTSGAYEQYF.

This clonotype was counted only a few times. The genes are TRBV18 and TRBJ2-5; D gene uncertain. V shed 1 base and J shed 8 bases, with 11 bases lying between them. The CDR3 runs 13 residues. The V gene's germline CDR1 is KGHSH and CDR2 LQKENI. The CDR3 DNA follows: TGTGCCAGCTCACCACGTGAGTCTGGCACCCAGTACTTC. Translated, it gives CASSPRESGTQYF.

This clonotype came up a few times. J is TRBJ2-2 and V is TRBV28; the match to TRBD1 covers 8 bases. This CDR3 has 17 residues. Looked up from germline, CDR1 is MDHEN and CDR2 is SYDVKM. The V and J ends lost 6 bases and 4 bases, in that order; junction bases with no gene match: 13. The CDR3, as DNA: TGTGCCAGCAGACTTGGGGGCCTTGACAGGGGCACCGGGGAGCTGTTTTTT. Protein sequence: CASRLGGLDRGTGELFF.

This clonotype appeared many times. This sequence joins TRBV28 and TRBJ2-7, with a weak D call TRBD1 (5 bases). The CDR3 sequence is 14 residues long. Germline lookup yields CDR1 MDHEN and CDR2 SYDVKM. V lost 10 bases, J lost 5 bases, and 21 bases lay in between. The CDR3, as DNA: TGTGCCACCACCGACAGACCCCTTTTAAACGAGCAGTACTTC. Its translation is CATTDRPLLNEQYF.

This clonotype was observed a handful of times. The chain is built from TRBV28 and TRBJ2-1; no clear D gene. CDR1 is MDHEN and CDR2 is SYDVKM in the germline V gene. The CDR3 sequence is 12 residues long. V lost 6 bases and J lost 6, with 9 bases in between. DNA of the CDR3: TGTGCCAGCAGACTTAGCTCCAATGAGCAGTTCTTC. This codes for CASRLSSNEQFF.

This clonotype was seen repeatedly, ten times or more. This chain connects TRBV6-5 to TRBJ2-2; 13 nucleotides line up with TRBD2. This CDR3 is 16 amino acids long. V lost 4 bases to trimming and J lost 5 bases; unmatched junction nucleotides: 4. The germline V gene encodes CDR1 MNHEY and CDR2 SVGAGI. The CDR3 region is CASSSTSGGTTGELFF. The CDR3 bases are TGTGCCAGCAGTTCGACTAGCGGGGGGACGACCGGGGAGCTGTTTTTT.

At least ten counts were recorded for this clonotype. The chain joins TRBV7-9 to TRBJ2-5; D is ambiguous. Per the germline V gene, CDR1 is SEHNR and CDR2 is FQNEAQ (reference sequence). CDR3 size: 13 residues. Trimming pared 5 bases from V and 5 bases from J, leaving 12 bases between. The CDR3 here is CASSLSNGETQYF. Written as DNA, the CDR3 is TGTGCCAGCAGCCTAAGTAATGGGGAGACCCAGTACTTC.

Many counts were recorded for this clonotype. The chain carries TRBV10-3 and TRBJ2-1; 9 bases align to TRBD2. This CDR3 is 13 amino acids long. The V segment lost 10 bases and the J segment 4 bases; nucleotides outside the gene matches: 5. Germline lookup yields CDR1 ENHRY and CDR2 SYGVKD. The DNA for the CDR3 is TGTGCCACCGGACTAGCGAATTACAATGAGCAGTTCTTC. It is translated as CATGLANYNEQFF.

This clonotype was recorded many times. The chain links TRBV20-1 to TRBJ2-3; D unclear. CDR1 DFQATT and CDR2 SNEGSKA come from the germline V gene (reference sequence). The CDR3 spans 12 residues. The germline V and J ends were trimmed by 1 base and 1 base, with 3 bases remaining between them. The CDR3 nucleotides read TGCAGTGCTAGAGGACGCACAGATACGCAGTATTTT. It is translated as CSARGRTDTQYF.

The chain joins TRBV28 to TRBJ2-4, with D possibly TRBD2 on 5 matching bases. The CDR3 has 14 residues. CDR1 and CDR2 from the germline V gene are MDHEN and SYDVKM. Trimming stripped 6 bases from V and 8 bases from J, with 17 bases between. CDR3 bases: TGTGCCAGCAGCGCCCTAGCCCATGTTGACATTCAGTACTTC. Amino acids: CASSALAHVDIQYF.

This sequence joins TRBV4-1 and TRBJ2-1; D not certain. Between the trimmed V and J ends, which lost 4 bases and 0 bases, there was a span of 10 bases. This CDR3 contains 15 residues. The germline V gene encodes CDR1 MGHRA and CDR2 YSYEKL. The CDR3 bases are TGCGCCAGCAGCCCCTCCTCCCACTCCTACAATGAGCAGTTCTTC. Protein sequence: CASSPSSHSYNEQFF.

The table lists this clonotype with a few counts. The chain is built from TRBV3-1 and TRBJ1-3, with a weak D call TRBD1 (5 bases). Per the germline V gene, CDR1 is LGHDT and CDR2 is YNNKEL (reference sequence). The germline V and J ends were trimmed by 2 bases and 4 bases, with 15 bases remaining between them. This CDR3 region has 16 residues. CDR3 loop: CASSQRGGVAGNTIYF. Here the CDR3 DNA reads TGTGCCAGCAGCCAACGGGGAGGGGTGGCCGGAAACACCATATATTTT.

CDR3 amino acids: CASSTRQVLAKNIQYF. CDR3 in DNA: TGTGCCAGCAGTACCCGACAGGTGCTAGCCAAAAACATTCAGTACTTC. This chain joins TRBV6-2 or TRBV6-3 and TRBJ2-4; tentative D call: TRBD1 (6 bases). CDR3 length: 16 residues. The V end lost 5 bases, the J end lost 0 bases, and 14 bases lay between the germline ends. Germline V gene data show CDR1 as MNHEY and CDR2 as SVGEGT.

This clonotype was counted between two and nine times. The rearrangement joins TRBV29-1 to TRBJ2-7; D ambiguous. Germline CDR1 is SQVTM and CDR2 is ANQGSEA. Trimming pared 4 bases from V and 4 bases from J, leaving 8 bases between. The CDR3 has 11 residues. The CDR3 spells CSVGSQYEQYF. In DNA, the CDR3 is TGCAGCGTTGGCTCACAATACGAGCAGTACTTC.